The source of this T cell receptor beta chain is a study of somatic mutations in cytotoxic T cells in rheumatoid arthritis. Looking at the study overall: Before any treatment began, roughly 29 ml EDTA peripheral blood was collected from patients right after diagnosis.

Authors' methods: After comparison against published virus-specific TCRB sequences, only a few of the patient CD8+ clones larger than 1% turned out to match them. Libraries were prepared by immunoSEQ multiplex PCR; TCRdb keeps only in-frame clonotypes and omits some of them. V, J and clone size derive from that table, while D and trimming were established from the DNA sequence. The table shows under 25,000 clones, with around 85% occurring only once. Germline V gives CDR1 SGDLS, CDR2 YYNGEE. V was clipped by 0 bases and J by 0 bases, with 10 bases between them. The CDR3 sequence is 15 residues long. The sequenced sample was CD8+ T cells sorted from blood. This clonotype was obtained from a woman between 40 and 55 years old with rheumatoid arthritis. The chain links TRBV9 to TRBJ2-7; a weak D match, TRBD2 (5 bases). The CDR3 DNA reads TGTGCCAGCAGCGTAGGGGGTAGCGACTCCTACGAGCAGTACTTC. It specifies CASSVGGSDSYEQYF.